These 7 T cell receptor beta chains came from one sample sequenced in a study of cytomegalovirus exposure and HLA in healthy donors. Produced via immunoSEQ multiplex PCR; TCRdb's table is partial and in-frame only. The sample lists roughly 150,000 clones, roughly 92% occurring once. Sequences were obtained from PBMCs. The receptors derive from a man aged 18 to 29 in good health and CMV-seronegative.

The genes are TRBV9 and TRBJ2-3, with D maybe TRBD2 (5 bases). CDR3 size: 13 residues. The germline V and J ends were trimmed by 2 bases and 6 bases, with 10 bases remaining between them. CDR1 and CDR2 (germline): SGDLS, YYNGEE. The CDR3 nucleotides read TGTGCCAGCAGCGTGAGAGGGCCGGATACGCAGTATTTT. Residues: CASSVRGPDTQYF. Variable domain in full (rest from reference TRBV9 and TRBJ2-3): DSGVTQTPKHLITATGQRVTLRCSPRSGDLSVYWYQQSLDQGLQFLIQYYNGEERAKGNILERFSAQQFPDLHSELNLSSLELGDSALYFCASSVRGPDTQYFGPGTRLTVL.

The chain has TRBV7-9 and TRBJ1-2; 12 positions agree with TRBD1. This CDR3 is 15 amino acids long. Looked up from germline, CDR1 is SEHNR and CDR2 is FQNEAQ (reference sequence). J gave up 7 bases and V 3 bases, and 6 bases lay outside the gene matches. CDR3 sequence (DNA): TGTGCCAGCAGCTTCGGGACAGGGGGCGAGGGTGGCTACACCTTC. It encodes CASSFGTGGEGGYTF.

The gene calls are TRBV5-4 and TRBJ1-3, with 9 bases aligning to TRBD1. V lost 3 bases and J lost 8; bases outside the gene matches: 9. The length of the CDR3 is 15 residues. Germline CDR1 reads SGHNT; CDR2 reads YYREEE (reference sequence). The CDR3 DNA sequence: TGTGCCAGCAGCTCCGCGGGACAGGGATGGGACACCATATATTTT. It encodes CASSSAGQGWDTIYF.

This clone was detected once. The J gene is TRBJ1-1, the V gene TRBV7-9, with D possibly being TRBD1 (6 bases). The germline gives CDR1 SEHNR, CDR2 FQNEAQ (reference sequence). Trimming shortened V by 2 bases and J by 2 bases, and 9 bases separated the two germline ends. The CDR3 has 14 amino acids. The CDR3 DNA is TGTGCCAGCAGCTTACTACAGGGTAACACTGAAGCTTTCTTT. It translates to CASSLLQGNTEAFF.

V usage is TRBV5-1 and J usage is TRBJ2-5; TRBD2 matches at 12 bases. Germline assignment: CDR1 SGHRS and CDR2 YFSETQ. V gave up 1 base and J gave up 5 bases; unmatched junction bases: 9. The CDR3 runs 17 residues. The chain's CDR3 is CASSLRASGGAGETQYF. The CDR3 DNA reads TGCGCCAGCAGCTTGAGGGCTAGCGGGGGGGCCGGGGAGACCCAGTACTTC.

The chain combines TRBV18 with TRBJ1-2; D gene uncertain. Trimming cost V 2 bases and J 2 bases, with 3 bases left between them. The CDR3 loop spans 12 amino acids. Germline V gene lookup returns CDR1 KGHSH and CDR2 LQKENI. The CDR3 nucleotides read TGTGCCAGCTCACCATCAAACTATGGCTACACCTTC. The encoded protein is CASSPSNYGYTF.

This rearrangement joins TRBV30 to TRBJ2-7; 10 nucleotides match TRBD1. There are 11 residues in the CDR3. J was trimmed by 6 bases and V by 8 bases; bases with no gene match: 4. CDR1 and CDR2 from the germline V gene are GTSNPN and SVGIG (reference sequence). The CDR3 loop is CAGGQGGEQYF. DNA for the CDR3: TGTGCCGGCGGACAGGGGGGCGAGCAGTACTTC.